A single sample gave rise to the 3 T cell receptor beta chains below, sequenced in a study of T-cell reconstitution after alpha-beta-depleted transplantation in children. During its preparation, the TCRbeta library received unique molecular identifiers. TCRdb re-analysed the PCR reads in MiXCR, keeping a single row per CDR3 protein. The sample records almost 400,000 distinct CDR3 sequences, around 20% being singletons. The sample consisted of PBMCs from the stem cell graft donor, taken from the stem cell graft. The receptors here all came from a human donor who donated a stem cell graft to a child with acute myeloid leukemia.

This clonotype was recorded many times. J is TRBJ2-1 and V is TRBV25-1; 9 nucleotides align to TRBD2. Germline trimming cut 9 bases from V and 5 bases from J; bases unmatched to any gene: 8. Germline loops: CDR1 MGHDK, CDR2 SYGVNS. The CDR3 length is 14 residues. This chain's CDR3 is CASALAGGNNEQFF. DNA for the CDR3: TGTGCCAGTGCACTGGCGGGAGGGAACAATGAGCAGTTCTTC. The whole variable domain, filled in from reference TRBV25-1 and TRBJ2-1, reads EADIYQTPRYLVIGTGKKITLECSQTMGHDKMYWYQQDPGMELHLIHYSYGVNSTEKGDLSSESTVSRIRTEHFPLTLESARPSHTSQYLCASALAGGNNEQFFGPGTRLTVL.

The chain is built from TRBV4-1 and TRBJ1-2; D unclear. Between the trimmed V and J ends, which lost 3 bases and 2 bases, there was a span of 4 bases. CDR1 is MGHRA and CDR2 is YSYEKL in the germline V gene. The CDR3 extends over 12 amino acids. The CDR3 protein is CASSHMNYGYTF. CDR3 nucleotides: TGCGCCAGCAGCCACATGAACTATGGCTACACCTTC.

This clonotype was seen repeatedly, ten times or more. This rearrangement joins TRBV20-1 to TRBJ2-3; D possibly corresponds to TRBD1 (6 bases). This CDR3 is built from 15 residues. The germline V gene has CDR1 DFQATT and CDR2 SNEGSKA (reference sequence). Trimming cost V 5 bases and J 0 bases, with 15 bases left between them. The CDR3: CSAPSTGTSTDTQYF. The CDR3 DNA sequence: TGCAGTGCTCCTTCGACAGGAACTAGCACAGATACGCAGTATTTT.